The 10 T cell receptor beta chains reported below all come from one sample, sequenced in a study of human T cells and chemical hapten exposure. TCRdb processed the RACE reads anew with MiXCR; each CDR3 protein has one entry. There are approximately 97,000 distinct CDR3 sequences in the sample; about 28% occur only once, and around a tenth lies in the top ten. Time point denoted: patch test 3, about 24 weeks after DPC sensitization. Treatment of the sample: therapeutic diphenylcyclopropenone sensitization with weekly scalp DPC. The sequences come from whole blood, collected in connection with sensitization to the hapten diphenylcyclopropenone (DPC). These receptors were collected from a middle-aged man with alopecia areata. Some clones in this sample may be carry-over from other donors' samples.

The CDR3 coding sequence is TGCGCCAGCAGCTTTGGACCCACCCCCGACAGTGACAATGAGCAGTTCTTC. It codes for CASSFGPTPDSDNEQFF. The chain carries TRBV5-1 and TRBJ2-1; D is perhaps TRBD1 (5 bases). This CDR3 is 17 amino acids long. The ends were cut back, 2 bases at V and 5 bases at J, with 20 bases in the middle. CDR1 is SGHRS and CDR2 is YFSETQ in the germline V gene.

The V gene is TRBV10-3, the J gene TRBJ2-3; D possibly corresponds to TRBD2 (6 bases). V lost 5 bases and J lost 0, with 9 bases in between. In germline, CDR1 is ENHRY, CDR2 SYGVKD. The CDR3 covers 14 residues. The CDR3 DNA sequence: TGTGCCATCAGTAGCGGGCTAAGCACAGATACGCAGTATTTT. It codes for CAISSGLSTDTQYF.

The chain joins TRBV12-3 or TRBV12-4 to TRBJ1-3; D uncertain. The V end lost 6 bases, the J end lost 0 bases, and 12 bases lay between the germline ends. This CDR3 contains 15 residues. The CDR3 sequence: CASSPGRISGNTIYF. CDR3 DNA sequence: TGTGCCAGCAGCCCAGGACGGATCTCTGGAAACACCATATATTTT.

This sequence joins TRBV4-3 and TRBJ2-4; D may be TRBD2 (6 bases). Germline V lookup: CDR1 LGHNA, CDR2 YSLEER. The CDR3 runs to 18 residues. V was shortened by 0 bases and J by 0 bases, with 15 bases between the two germline ends. This CDR3 is CASSQDLASALAKNIQYF. The DNA of the CDR3 is TGCGCCAGCAGCCAAGATCTGGCTAGCGCGTTAGCCAAAAACATTCAGTACTTC.

V is TRBV10-2 and J is TRBJ1-1; 7 bases agree with TRBD1. This CDR3 comprises 15 residues. After removal of 4 bases from V and 5 bases from J, the junction contained 10 bases not matched to a gene. Germline V gene data show CDR1 as WSHSY and CDR2 as SAAADI. The DNA of the CDR3 is TGCGCCAGCAGTGCATCTTGGACAGGACGGACTGAAGCTTTCTTT. This sequence encodes CASSASWTGRTEAFF.

This clonotype was observed a handful of times. This chain joins TRBV12-5 and TRBJ2-3; D unresolved. This CDR3 region has 12 residues. Trimming shortened V by 2 bases and J by 2 bases, and 2 bases separated the two germline ends. CDR1 is LGHNT, CDR2 FRNRAP, per germline. CDR3 bases: TGTGCTAGTGGTTTGAACACAGATACGCAGTATTTT. Its protein product is CASGLNTDTQYF.

This clonotype turned up a few times. The chain recombines TRBV6-1 with TRBJ1-1; D unresolved. Deletions cut 10 bases from V and 7 bases from J, with 13 bases between. The CDR3 spans 11 residues. The germline gives CDR1 MNHNS, CDR2 SASEGT. The CDR3 sequence is CAIIGYGEAFF. The CDR3 nucleotides are TGTGCCATCATCGGGTACGGTGAAGCTTTCTTT.

This clonotype has just a few counts. The chain combines TRBV12-3 or TRBV12-4 with TRBJ2-5, with D possibly being TRBD2 (6 bases). CDR3 size: 14 residues. V lost 3 bases, J lost 5 bases, and 13 bases lay in between. The CDR3 DNA sequence: TGTGCCAGCAGTTTCTCGGGAGAGGGGGAGACCCAGTACTTC. It yields the protein CASSFSGEGETQYF.

This clonotype turned up a few times. The chain combines TRBV3-1 with TRBJ1-6, with a weak D call TRBD1 (6 bases). Germline V CDR1 and CDR2: LGHDT, YNNKEL (reference sequence). This CDR3 is built from 15 residues. V lost 4 bases and J 7 bases, leaving 14 bases between the germline ends. The CDR3 here is CASSRNTGNNSPLHF. The CDR3, as DNA: TGTGCCAGCAGCCGTAATACAGGGAACAATTCACCCCTCCACTTT. Together with reference TRBV3-1 and TRBJ1-6, the CDR3 gives the full variable domain: DTAVSQTPKYLVTQMGNDKSIKCEQNLGHDTMYWYKQDSKKFLKIMFSYNNKELIINETVPNRFSPKSPDKAHLNLHINSLELGDSAVYFCASSRNTGNNSPLHFGNGTRLTVT.

This clonotype was picked up a small number of times. The J gene is TRBJ2-1, the V gene TRBV5-1; tentative D call: TRBD2 (6 bases). The CDR3 sequence is 14 residues long. The germline CDR1 and CDR2 sequences are SGHRS and YFSETQ. Trimming pared 4 bases from V and 5 bases from J, leaving 13 bases between. The CDR3 loop is CASSRGGTDNEQFF. The CDR3 nucleotides are TGCGCCAGCAGCAGGGGAGGCACTGACAATGAGCAGTTCTTC. Drawing the rest from reference TRBV5-1 and TRBJ2-1, the complete variable domain is KAGVTQTPRYLIKTRGQQVTLSCSPISGHRSVSWYQQTPGQGLQFLFEYFSETQRNKGNFPGRFSGRQFSNSRSEMNVSTLELGDSALYLCASSRGGTDNEQFFGPGTRLTVL.